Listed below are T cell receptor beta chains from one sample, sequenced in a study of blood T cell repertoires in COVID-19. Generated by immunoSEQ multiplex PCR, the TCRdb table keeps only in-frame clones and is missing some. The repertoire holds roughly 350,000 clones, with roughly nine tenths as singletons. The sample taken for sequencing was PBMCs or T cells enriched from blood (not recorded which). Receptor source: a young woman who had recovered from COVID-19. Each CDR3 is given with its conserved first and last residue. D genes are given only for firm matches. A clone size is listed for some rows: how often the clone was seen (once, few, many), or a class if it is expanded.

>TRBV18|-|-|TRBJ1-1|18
CASPRGRGNPVQNTEAFF
TGTGCCAGCCCACGGGGGCGGGGGAATCCTGTACAGAACACTGAAGCTTTCTTT
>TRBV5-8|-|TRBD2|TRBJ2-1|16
CASSLNSGSGNNEQFF
TGTGCCAGCAGCTTGAATAGCGGGAGCGGAAACAATGAGCAGTTCTTC
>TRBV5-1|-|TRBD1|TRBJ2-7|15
CASSLWGDRGHEQYF
TGCGCCAGCAGCTTGTGGGGGGACAGGGGCCACGAGCAGTACTTC
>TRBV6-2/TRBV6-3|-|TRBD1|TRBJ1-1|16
CASSSPLGQGGTEAFF
TGTGCCAGCAGTTCCCCCCTCGGACAGGGCGGTACTGAAGCTTTCTTT
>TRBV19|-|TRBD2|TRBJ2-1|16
CASSMASGGAFNEQFF
TGTGCCAGTAGTATGGCCAGCGGGGGGGCTTTCAATGAGCAGTTCTTC
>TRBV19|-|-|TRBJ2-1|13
CASSGGGYNEQFF
TGTGCCAGTAGTGGTGGCGGTTACAATGAGCAGTTCTTC
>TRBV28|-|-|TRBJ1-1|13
CASSLSTDTEAFF
TGTGCCAGCAGTTTATCCACAGACACTGAAGCTTTCTTT
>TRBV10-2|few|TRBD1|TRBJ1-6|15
CASSESGTGSSPLHF
TGCGCCAGCAGTGAGTCAGGGACAGGGAGTTCACCCCTCCACTTT
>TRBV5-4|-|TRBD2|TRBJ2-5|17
CASSPESSGGQQETQYF
TGTGCCAGCAGCCCAGAATCTAGCGGGGGGCAACAAGAGACCCAGTACTTC
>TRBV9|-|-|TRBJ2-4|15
CASSVAAQGHNIQYF
TGTGCCAGCAGCGTAGCTGCACAGGGCCACAACATTCAGTACTTC
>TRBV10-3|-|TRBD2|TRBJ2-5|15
CAISDLGLDQETQYF
TGTGCCATCAGTGACCTAGGACTAGACCAAGAGACCCAGTACTTC
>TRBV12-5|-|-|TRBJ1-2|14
CASARDTSPYGYTF
TGTGCTAGTGCCCGCGACACCAGCCCCTATGGCTACACCTTC
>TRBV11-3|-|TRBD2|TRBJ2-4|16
CASSPRGGAPKNIQYF
TGTGCCAGCAGCCCCCGGGGGGGGGCGCCCAAAAACATTCAGTACTTC
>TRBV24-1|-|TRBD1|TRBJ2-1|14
CATSDLGQVGEQFF
TGTGCCACCAGTGATCTGGGACAGGTCGGTGAGCAGTTCTTC
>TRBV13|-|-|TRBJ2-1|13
CASGAGRANEQFF
TGTGCCAGCGGGGCGGGAAGAGCCAATGAGCAGTTCTTC
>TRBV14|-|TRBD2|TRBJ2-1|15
CASSHKRGGLNEQFF
TGTGCCAGCAGCCACAAGCGGGGGGGCCTCAATGAGCAGTTCTTC
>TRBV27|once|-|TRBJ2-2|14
CASSLGDTTGELFF
TGTGCCAGCAGTTTGGGGGACACCACCGGGGAGCTGTTTTTT
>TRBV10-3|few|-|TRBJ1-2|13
CAISEIQGLGYTF
TGTGCCATCAGTGAGATACAGGGATTAGGCTACACCTTC
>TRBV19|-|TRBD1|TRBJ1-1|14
CASSIQGANTEAFF
TGTGCCAGTAGTATACAGGGGGCCAACACTGAAGCTTTCTTT
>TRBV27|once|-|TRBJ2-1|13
CASSVDSYNEQFF
TGTGCCAGCAGTGTAGACAGCTACAATGAGCAGTTCTTC
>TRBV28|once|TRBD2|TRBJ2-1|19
CASSSMTALLAGKSNEQFF
TGTGCCAGCAGTTCCATGACAGCTTTGCTAGCGGGTAAGAGCAATGAGCAGTTCTTC
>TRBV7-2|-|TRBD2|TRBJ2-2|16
CASSSISGYRTGELFF
TGTGCCAGCAGCTCCATTAGCGGGTACCGCACCGGGGAGCTGTTTTTT
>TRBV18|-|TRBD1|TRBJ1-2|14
CASSPDGTGNGYTF
TGTGCCAGCTCACCGGACGGGACAGGGAATGGCTACACCTTC
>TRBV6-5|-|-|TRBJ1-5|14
CASSYSAGNQPQHF
TGTGCCAGCAGTTATTCTGCGGGCAATCAGCCCCAGCATTTT
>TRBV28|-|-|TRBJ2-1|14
CASSSQAGSKGQFF
TGTGCCAGCAGTTCCCAGGCAGGGTCGAAGGGGCAGTTCTTC
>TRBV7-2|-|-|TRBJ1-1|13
CASTRQASGRAFF
TGTGCCAGCACCAGACAGGCCTCCGGTCGAGCTTTCTTT
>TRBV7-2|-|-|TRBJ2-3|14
CASSLISTEDTQYF
TGTGCCAGCAGCTTAATCTCCACGGAGGATACGCAGTATTTT
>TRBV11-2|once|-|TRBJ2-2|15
CASSLAGAWPGELFF
TGTGCCAGCAGCTTAGCGGGAGCTTGGCCCGGGGAGCTGTTTTTT
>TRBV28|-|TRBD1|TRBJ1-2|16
CASSGTGGAGFQGYTF
TGTGCCAGCAGTGGGACAGGGGGCGCAGGTTTCCAGGGCTACACCTTC
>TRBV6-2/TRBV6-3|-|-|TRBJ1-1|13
CASSYGPNTEAFF
TGTGCCAGCAGTTACGGCCCGAACACTGAAGCTTTCTTT
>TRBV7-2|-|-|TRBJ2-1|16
CASSLHGGVTYNEQFF
TGTGCCAGCAGCCTCCACGGGGGAGTCACCTACAATGAGCAGTTCTTC
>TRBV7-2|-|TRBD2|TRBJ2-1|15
CASSQYAVAGGGQFF
TGTGCCAGCAGCCAATATGCCGTAGCGGGAGGGGGGCAGTTCTTC
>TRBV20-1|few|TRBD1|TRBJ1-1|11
CSATGGSRAFF
TGCAGTGCGACAGGGGGCAGTCGGGCTTTCTTT